This T cell receptor beta chain was captured in a study of regulatory T cells in long-lasting Graves disease. At the level of the study: Over 5 years on antithyroid drugs plus positive TSH receptor antibodies marked Graves' disease as persistent. Overall study findings and caveats: Segments TRBV28, TRBJ1-2 and TRBJ2-5 showed preferential usage in persistent disease. Public clonotype sharing was higher in persistent than newly diagnosed patients.

This sample's time point: persistent/refractory GD, antithyroid drugs over 5 years with positive TRAb. Scientists built the TCR library using RNA that was extracted from PBMCs. The patient group derived from an endocrinology department in Xi'an, China. This CDR3 has 16 amino acids. Trimming took off 5 bases at V and 6 bases at J, with 23 bases between the two ends. CDR1 SQVTM and CDR2 ANQGSEA come from the germline V gene. Arm-PCR of CDR3 regions with iRepertoire HTBI primers generated TCR beta libraries. TCRdb analysed the multiplex PCR reads with MiXCR anew, one entry per CDR3 protein. The table lists around 300,000 distinct CDR3 sequences, roughly a fifth of them singletons. A note on this clonotype: Its antigen is undetermined.

This rearrangement joins TRBV29-1 to TRBJ2-1; a weak D match, TRBD2 (6 bases). The sample here was peripheral blood mononuclear cells (PBMCs), taken when the disease was refractory, from a patient treated with antithyroid drugs. This clonotype was sampled from a female donor with Graves disease. In DNA form, the CDR3 reads TGCAGCGTTTTCTCCCGGAGGGTAGGTAGGTCCAATGAGCAGTTCTTC. Amino acid sequence: CSVFSRRVGRSNEQFF.